What follows are 20 T cell receptor beta chains derived from one specimen sequenced in a study of blood T cell repertoires in COVID-19. The table came from immunoSEQ multiplex PCR; TCRdb's copy has only in-frame clones and leaves some out. The table has around 290,000 clones, around 86% seen once. The sequenced material came from PBMCs or T cells enriched from blood (not recorded which). The receptors here all came from a woman between 35 and 50 years old who had recovered from COVID-19.

The V call is TRBV5-8, the J call TRBJ2-7, with TRBD1 matching over 7 bases. Germline CDR1 SGHTS, CDR2 YDEGEE. The CDR3 contains 18 residues. The J segment lost 3 bases and the V segment lost 7 bases, leaving 22 bases of the junction unmatched. Here the CDR3 DNA reads TGTGCCAGCCCTTCTTCCTTTACCGGGACAGTCGAGATCTACGAGCAGTACTTC. Protein sequence: CASPSSFTGTVEIYEQYF.

The genes are TRBV24-1 and TRBJ1-2; TRBD1 aligns across 9 bases. The CDR3 is 13 residues long. Unmatched junction bases numbered 5, after V lost 4 bases and J lost 9 bases. The germline CDR1 and CDR2 sequences are KGHDR and SFDVKD. The CDR3 is CATSDGTGTRYTF. CDR3 DNA: TGTGCCACCAGTGACGGGACAGGGACGCGCTACACCTTC.

V is TRBV27 and J is TRBJ2-5, with D perhaps matching TRBD1 (6 bases). The ends were cut back, 4 bases at V and 9 bases at J, with 15 bases in the middle. The CDR3 sequence is 13 residues long. CDR1 MNHEY and CDR2 SMNVEV come from the germline V gene (reference sequence). CDR3 amino acids: CASSYSPSGAQYF. CDR3 nucleotide sequence: TGTGCCAGCAGTTACAGCCCCTCAGGGGCCCAGTACTTC.

The rearrangement uses TRBV5-4 and TRBJ1-1; D call uncertain. Trimming cost V 5 bases and J 0 bases, with 11 bases left between them. CDR1 SGHNT and CDR2 YYREEE come from the germline V gene (reference sequence). The CDR3 totals 14 residues. CDR3 DNA: TGTGCCAGCAGTTTACAGCTATTGAACACTGAAGCTTTCTTT. Residues: CASSLQLLNTEAFF.

CDR3 loop: CASSLDQQGPTDTQYF. CDR3 DNA: TGTGCCAGCAGCTTGGATCAACAGGGGCCCACAGATACGCAGTATTTT. V is TRBV5-4 and J is TRBJ2-3; 7 nucleotides match TRBD1. Per germline, CDR1 SGHNT and CDR2 YYREEE (reference sequence). The V gene end was trimmed by 0 bases and the J gene end by 2 bases; junction bases not matched to a gene: 6. There are 16 residues in the CDR3.

The chain combines TRBV27 with TRBJ1-2; 10 bases line up with TRBD1. V dropped 6 bases and J dropped 2; count of bases not matched to a gene: 3. The CDR3 totals 14 residues. Germline assignment: CDR1 MNHEY and CDR2 SMNVEV (reference sequence). The CDR3 DNA follows: TGTGCCAGCAGGGGACAGGGGCTCAACTATGGCTACACCTTC. It codes for CASRGQGLNYGYTF.

The chain uses TRBV28 and TRBJ2-7; 8 bases map to TRBD2. The length of the CDR3 is 15 residues. The V gene's germline CDR1 is MDHEN and CDR2 SYDVKM. Germline trimming cut 3 bases from V and 6 bases from J; bases unmatched to any gene: 10. CDR3 loop: CASSLTRGGGFEQYF. DNA for the CDR3: TGTGCCAGCAGTTTGACCCGGGGCGGGGGGTTCGAGCAGTACTTC.

In its sample, this clone was seen once. The chain couples TRBV7-2 to TRBJ1-3, with D maybe TRBD1 (6 bases). CDR1 and CDR2 from the germline V gene are SGHTA and FQGNSA. The CDR3 is made up of 15 amino acids. Trimming removed 3 bases from V and 0 bases from J, with 9 bases in between. The CDR3 protein is CASSFDRNSGNTIYF. CDR3 nucleotide sequence: TGTGCCAGCAGCTTTGACAGGAACTCTGGAAACACCATATATTTT.

The chain is built from TRBV7-2 and TRBJ2-1, with 13 bases identical to TRBD2. The germline CDR1 and CDR2 sequences are SGHTA and FQGNSA. V shed 4 bases and J 2 bases; nucleotides not matched to a gene: 5. The CDR3 covers 17 residues. The CDR3 region has the DNA TGTGCCAGCAGCTCTCCGGGACTAGCGGGACCCTACAATGAGCAGTTCTTC. Amino acids: CASSSPGLAGPYNEQFF.

The chain combines TRBV10-1 with TRBJ2-2; TRBD2 might be the D (5 bases). The CDR3 covers 12 residues. Per the germline V gene, CDR1 is WNHNN and CDR2 is SYGVQD (reference sequence). The ends were cut back, 6 bases at V and 4 bases at J, with 6 bases in the middle. DNA for the CDR3: TGCGCCAGCAGGGGGAGCACCGGGGAGCTGTTTTTT. Translated: CASRGSTGELFF.

The gene calls are TRBV9 and TRBJ2-2, with a weak D call TRBD2 (5 bases). Per the germline V gene, CDR1 is SGDLS and CDR2 is YYNGEE. The V end was cut by 0 bases, the J end by 0 bases, with 9 bases between. The CDR3 has 16 residues. The CDR3 coding sequence is TGTGCCAGCAGCGTAGGAGGGTTCGCGAACACCGGGGAGCTGTTTTTT. Amino acids: CASSVGGFANTGELFF.

The chain carries TRBV12-3 or TRBV12-4 and TRBJ1-6; D might be TRBD1 (5 bases). The CDR3 has 12 amino acids. V was cut by 7 bases and J by 8 bases, with 9 bases left in between. CDR3 in DNA: TGTGCCAGCACAAGGGGCGATTCACCCCTCCACTTT. As protein: CASTRGDSPLHF.

The V call is TRBV5-1, the J call TRBJ2-1; 8 positions match TRBD2. The CDR3 spans 15 residues. V trimming: 2 bases; J trimming: 6 bases; junction bases outside the gene matches: 7. CDR1 and CDR2 from the germline V gene are SGHRS and YFSETQ. This chain's CDR3 is CASSFFAGGPNEQFF. The CDR3 DNA reads as TGCGCCAGCAGCTTCTTCGCGGGAGGTCCCAATGAGCAGTTCTTC.

As DNA, the CDR3 is TGTGCCACCAGCCGAGCTGTGACGGAGCGCACTGAAGCTTTCTTT. Translated: CATSRAVTERTEAFF. The V gene is TRBV15, the J gene TRBJ1-1; D unresolved. The CDR3 spans 15 residues. The germline gives CDR1 LNHNV, CDR2 YYDKDF (reference sequence). V was shortened by 5 bases and J by 4 bases, with 17 bases between the two germline ends.

The count of this clone is one. V gene TRBV18 combines with J gene TRBJ1-1; 7 bases map to TRBD1. Germline lookup yields CDR1 KGHSH and CDR2 LQKENI. V trimming: 3 bases; J trimming: 0 bases; junction bases outside the gene matches: 7. The CDR3 length is 16 residues. This CDR3 reads CASSPLPGQMNTEAFF. For the CDR3, the DNA is TGTGCCAGCTCACCCCTACCGGGACAGATGAACACTGAAGCTTTCTTT.

The V and J genes are TRBV4-2 and TRBJ1-2; weak D call: TRBD1 (5 bases). CDR1 and CDR2 from the germline V gene are LGHNA and YNFKEQ. The V end lost 0 bases, the J end lost 8 bases, and 10 bases lay between the germline ends. This CDR3 is built from 13 residues. The CDR3 nucleotides read TGTGCCAGCAGCCAAGAGGGAGGGGAGGGCTACACCTTC. It is translated as CASSQEGGEGYTF.

This clone has only one observation. V gene TRBV2 combines with J gene TRBJ2-5; TRBD1 aligns across 9 bases. V trimming: 7 bases; J trimming: 4 bases; junction bases outside the gene matches: 4. CDR3 size: 13 residues. Germline V CDR1 and CDR2: SNHLY, FYNNEI. The chain's CDR3 is CASTGQGGETQYF. The CDR3 DNA reads as TGTGCCAGCACGGGACAGGGAGGAGAGACCCAGTACTTC.

The chain has TRBV6-4 and TRBJ1-2, with D perhaps TRBD1 (5 bases). The germline gives CDR1 MRHNA, CDR2 SNTAGT. The CDR3 runs to 14 residues. Trimming took 6 bases from V and 12 from J, leaving 23 bases between them. CDR3 DNA: TGTGCCAGCAGCATTGACAGATACTCCTTAACTCACACCTTC. Its translation is CASSIDRYSLTHTF.

The V and J genes are TRBV30 and TRBJ2-1, with D perhaps TRBD2 (6 bases). With 5 bases removed from V and 3 bases from J, the gap between germline ends came to 11 bases. Germline V CDR1 and CDR2: GTSNPN, SVGIG (reference sequence). The CDR3 is 13 residues long. The CDR3 protein is CAWGDSYYNEQFF. The CDR3 DNA reads TGTGCCTGGGGGGACTCCTACTACAATGAGCAGTTCTTC.

The chain has TRBV12-3 or TRBV12-4 and TRBJ1-1, with D uncertain. The V gene lost 4 bases and the J gene lost 6 bases, with 12 bases spanning the gap. The CDR3 length is 13 residues. CDR3 nucleotide sequence: TGTGCCAGCAGTTCCAGACACCCAGCTGAAGCTTTCTTT. Translating it yields CASSSRHPAEAFF.